The rows below give T cell receptor beta chains drawn from one sample of a study of T-cell memory formation after mild COVID-19. TCRdb re-called the 5' RACE reads with MiXCR, one entry per CDR3 protein. The table shows 29,000 or so distinct CDR3 sequences, with 12% occurring only once. Sequenced input: PBMCs or a T cell subset sorted from them (not recorded which). These receptors were obtained from an adult woman who had mild COVID-19 (a few samples of this study predate the infection). Cell type and time point are not known. Both conserved end residues are part of each CDR3. The D gene is left open where the match is weak. Not every row has a clone size; where given, it reads once, few, many or a size class.

TRBV23-1,few,TRBJ1-2,.,CASSPTAREHYGYTF,TGCGCCAGCAGTCCGACAGCCCGAGAACACTATGGCTACACCTTC
TRBV6-2/TRBV6-3,many,TRBJ1-5,.,CASRSLQGNQPQHF,TGTGCCAGCAGATCACTACAGGGCAATCAGCCCCAGCATTTT
TRBV7-9,many,TRBJ1-1,TRBD1,CASSPGQGNTEAFF,TGTGCCAGCAGCCCCGGACAGGGGAACACTGAAGCTTTCTTT
TRBV6-5,many,TRBJ1-2,.,CASSPRTVTNYGYTF,TGTGCCAGCAGCCCAAGGACAGTTACTAACTATGGCTACACCTTC
TRBV7-2,.,TRBJ2-3,.,CASSLTFGGDTQYF,TGTGCCAGCAGCTTAACGTTCGGGGGCGATACGCAGTATTTT
TRBV20-1,many,TRBJ2-4,.,CSAARARGNIQYF,TGCAGTGCTGCCAGAGCTCGGGGAAACATTCAGTACTTC
TRBV7-8,many,TRBJ2-3,TRBD2,CASSLRSAGGGTDTQYF,TGTGCCAGCAGCTTAAGGTCGGCGGGAGGAGGAACAGATACGCAGTATTTT
TRBV27,many,TRBJ2-3,TRBD1,CASSRDRGTDTQYF,TGTGCCAGCAGTAGGGACAGGGGAACAGATACGCAGTATTTT
TRBV4-2,many,TRBJ2-1,.,CASSQDYPEVYNEQFF,TGTGCCAGCAGCCAAGATTATCCGGAAGTCTACAATGAGCAGTTCTTC
TRBV9,many,TRBJ2-4,.,CASSVGQEIAKNIQYF,TGTGCCAGCAGCGTAGGACAGGAAATAGCCAAAAACATTCAGTACTTC
TRBV12-3/TRBV12-4,many,TRBJ1-4,.,CASMVGRDEKLFF,TGTGCCAGCATGGTGGGTCGGGATGAAAAACTGTTTTTT
TRBV25-1,many,TRBJ1-2,TRBD1,CASRQGIGSGYTF,TGTGCCAGCAGACAGGGGATCGGTAGCGGCTACACCTTC
TRBV24-1,many,TRBJ2-2,TRBD1,CATRGQGAVGELFF,TGTGCCACCAGGGGACAGGGGGCTGTCGGGGAGCTGTTTTTT
TRBV2,many,TRBJ1-1,.,CASRVDSDTEAFF,TGTGCCAGCAGGGTTGACAGTGACACTGAAGCTTTCTTT
TRBV7-2,many,TRBJ2-5,.,CASSLARAAGTETQYF,TGTGCCAGCAGCTTAGCGAGAGCTGCGGGTACCGAGACCCAGTACTTC
TRBV30,many,TRBJ1-1,.,CARQRVNTEAFF,TGTGCCCGCCAAAGGGTGAACACTGAAGCTTTCTTT
TRBV7-9,.,TRBJ2-3,TRBD2,CASSPMAGEKTDTQYF,TGTGCCAGCAGCCCAATGGCGGGAGAGAAGACAGATACGCAGTATTTT
TRBV3-1,.,TRBJ1-1,.,CASSQDNRNTEAFF,TGTGCCAGCAGCCAAGACAACAGAAACACTGAAGCTTTCTTT
TRBV7-7,many,TRBJ2-1,.,CASSLGRTGYNEQFF,TGTGCTAGCAGCTTAGGGCGGACGGGATACAATGAGCAGTTCTTC
TRBV19,many,TRBJ2-2,.,CASSILANTGELFF,TGTGCCAGTAGTATACTAGCGAACACCGGGGAGCTGTTTTTT
TRBV24-1,many,TRBJ2-2,.,CATSDSGKRWTGELFF,TGTGCCACCAGTGATTCAGGAAAGCGGTGGACCGGGGAGCTGTTTTTT
TRBV5-1,many,TRBJ1-1,TRBD1,CASSLDRGRRTEAFF,TGCGCCAGCAGCTTGGACAGGGGACGTAGAACTGAAGCTTTCTTT
TRBV7-8,many,TRBJ1-5,TRBD1,CASSSSDRGNQPQHF,TGTGCCAGCAGCTCCTCCGACAGGGGCAATCAGCCCCAGCATTTT
TRBV9,few,TRBJ2-3,TRBD2,CASSVGNSGGTDTQYF,TGTGCCAGCAGCGTAGGGAATAGCGGGGGGACAGATACGCAGTATTTT
TRBV7-9,many,TRBJ1-4,TRBD1,CASSSRRQGATNEKLFF,TGTGCCAGCAGCTCGCGGCGACAGGGGGCAACTAATGAAAAACTGTTTTTT
TRBV20-1,many,TRBJ2-1,.,CSAKNPYDYNEQFF,TGCAGTGCTAAGAACCCCTATGACTACAATGAGCAGTTCTTC